A selection of T cell receptor beta chains follows, all from one sample in a study of cytomegalovirus exposure and HLA in healthy donors. The assay was immunoSEQ multiplex PCR, and TCRdb's table has in-frame clones only and misses some. The top ten clones hold roughly 10% of a sample with 150,000 to 200,000 clones, around 82% of them seen once. Material: PBMCs. These receptors originate from a man aged 25-40 years in good health and CMV-seropositive. The CDR3 runs from the conserved cysteine through the conserved F or W. Fields, in order: J gene, D gene, clone size, V gene, CDR3 DNA, CDR3 protein. D genes are given only for firm matches. Size is omitted from some rows. Given values are once, few, many or a class for expanded clones.

J: TRBJ1-5; D: -; size: few; V: TRBV5-1; DNA: TGCGCCACCATACGGGTCAGCAATCAGCCCCAGCATTTT; CDR3: CATIRVSNQPQHF
J: TRBJ1-4; D: -; size: few; V: TRBV12-2; DNA: TGTGCAAGTCGCTTAGGAGGAGAAAAACTGTTTTTT; CDR3: CASRLGGEKLFF
J: TRBJ1-3; D: -; size: -; V: TRBV11-2; DNA: TGTGCCAGCAGCTTAGGGGGATGGGGGCCCTTTTCTGGAAACACCATATATTTT; CDR3: CASSLGGWGPFSGNTIYF
J: TRBJ2-5; D: -; size: -; V: TRBV7-3; DNA: TGTGCCAGCAGCCCCCCAGGGCTCAAGACCCAGTACTTC; CDR3: CASSPPGLKTQYF
J: TRBJ2-1; D: -; size: once; V: TRBV27; DNA: TGTGCCAGCAAAGGGACACAGGATTCCTACAATGAGCAGTTCTTC; CDR3: CASKGTQDSYNEQFF
J: TRBJ2-5; D: TRBD1; size: -; V: TRBV2; DNA: TGTGCCAGCGGGGGACAGATCCAAGAGACCCAGTACTTC; CDR3: CASGGQIQETQYF
J: TRBJ2-1; D: TRBD1; size: once; V: TRBV6-1; DNA: TGTGCCAGCAGTGCTAGGACAGGGGAATATGGGAATGAGCAGTTCTTC; CDR3: CASSARTGEYGNEQFF
J: TRBJ2-1; D: -; size: -; V: TRBV5-4; DNA: TGTGCCAGCAGCAATACTGTAAGCTCCTACAATGAGCAGTTCTTC; CDR3: CASSNTVSSYNEQFF
J: TRBJ1-1; D: TRBD1; size: once; V: TRBV19; DNA: TGTGCCAGTAGTGGGACAGGGGGCTACACTGAAGCTTTCTTT; CDR3: CASSGTGGYTEAFF
J: TRBJ2-7; D: -; size: -; V: TRBV19; DNA: TGTGCCAGTAGTATAGGGTCAGGGAAGATCCCCTACGAGCAGTACTTC; CDR3: CASSIGSGKIPYEQYF
J: TRBJ2-5; D: -; size: -; V: TRBV5-4; DNA: TGTGCCAGCAGGCCGGGACTGCAAGAGACCCAGTACTTC; CDR3: CASRPGLQETQYF
J: TRBJ2-7; D: TRBD2; size: -; V: TRBV5-1; DNA: TGCGCCAGCAGCTCCGCGCGGAGCGGGAGGGGCGAGCAGTACTTC; CDR3: CASSSARSGRGEQYF
J: TRBJ2-3; D: -; size: -; V: TRBV2; DNA: TGTGCCAGCAGCGATATTCGAGGTAGCACAGATACGCAGTATTTT; CDR3: CASSDIRGSTDTQYF
J: TRBJ2-5; D: -; size: -; V: TRBV5-1; DNA: TGCGCCAGCAGCACCTCCGGCAGGTACCAAGAGACCCAGTACTTC; CDR3: CASSTSGRYQETQYF
J: TRBJ1-1; D: -; size: once; V: TRBV7-2; DNA: TGTGCCAGCAGCGCCCTGACGCGGGGAGCTTTCTTT; CDR3: CASSALTRGAFF
J: TRBJ1-2; D: TRBD1; size: -; V: TRBV5-1; DNA: TGCGCCAGCAGCTTGGGGACAGGGGGCGACGGCTACACCTTC; CDR3: CASSLGTGGDGYTF
J: TRBJ2-7; D: TRBD1; size: few; V: TRBV7-9; DNA: TGTGCCAGCAGCTTAGTCGGGACAGGGCCCTACGAGCAGTACTTC; CDR3: CASSLVGTGPYEQYF
J: TRBJ1-2; D: -; size: many; V: TRBV19; DNA: TGTGCCAGTAGTCCGGTCGAGACGGGCTATGGCTACACCTTC; CDR3: CASSPVETGYGYTF